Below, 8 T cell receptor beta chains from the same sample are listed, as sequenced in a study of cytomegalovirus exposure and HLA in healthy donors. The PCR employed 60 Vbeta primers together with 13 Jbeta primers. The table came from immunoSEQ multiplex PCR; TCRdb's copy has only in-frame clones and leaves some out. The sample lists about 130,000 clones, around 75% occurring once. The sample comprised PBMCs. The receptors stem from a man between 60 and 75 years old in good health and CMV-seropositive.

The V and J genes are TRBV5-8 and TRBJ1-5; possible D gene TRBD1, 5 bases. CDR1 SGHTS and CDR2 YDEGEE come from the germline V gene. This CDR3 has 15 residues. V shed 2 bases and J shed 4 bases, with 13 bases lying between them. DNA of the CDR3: TGTGCCAGCAGCTTTCAGGGCATATCAAATCAGCCCCAGCATTTT. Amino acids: CASSFQGISNQPQHF.

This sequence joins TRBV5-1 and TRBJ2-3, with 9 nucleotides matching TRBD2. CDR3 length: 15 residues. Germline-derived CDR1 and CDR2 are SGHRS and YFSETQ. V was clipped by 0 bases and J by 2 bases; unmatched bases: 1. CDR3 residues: CASSLASGVTDTQYF. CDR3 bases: TGCGCCAGCAGCTTGGCTAGCGGGGTCACAGATACGCAGTATTTT.

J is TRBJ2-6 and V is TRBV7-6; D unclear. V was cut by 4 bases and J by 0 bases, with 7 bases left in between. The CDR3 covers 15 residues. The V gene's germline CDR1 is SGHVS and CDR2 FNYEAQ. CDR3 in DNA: TGTGCCAGCAGCTCTCTTAACTCTGGGGCCAACGTCCTGACTTTC. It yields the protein CASSSLNSGANVLTF.

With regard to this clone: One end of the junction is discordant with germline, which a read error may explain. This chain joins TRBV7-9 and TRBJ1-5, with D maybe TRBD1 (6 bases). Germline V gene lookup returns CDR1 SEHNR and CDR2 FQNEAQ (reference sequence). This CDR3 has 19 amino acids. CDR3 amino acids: CSSSLTFDHDRYSNQPQHF. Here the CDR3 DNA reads TGTTCCAGCAGCCTAACCTTCGACCACGACAGGTATAGCAATCAGCCCCAGCATTTT.

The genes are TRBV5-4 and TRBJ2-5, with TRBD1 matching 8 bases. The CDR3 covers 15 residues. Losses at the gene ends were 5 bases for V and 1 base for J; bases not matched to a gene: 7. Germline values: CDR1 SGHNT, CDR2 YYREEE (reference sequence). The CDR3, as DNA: TGTGCCAGCAGTTCGACAGGGGAACCCCAAGAGACCCAGTACTTC. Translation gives CASSSTGEPQETQYF.

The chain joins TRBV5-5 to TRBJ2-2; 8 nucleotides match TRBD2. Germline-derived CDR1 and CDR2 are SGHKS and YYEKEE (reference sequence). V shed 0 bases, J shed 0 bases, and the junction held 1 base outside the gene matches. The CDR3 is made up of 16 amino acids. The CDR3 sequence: CASSLEAGANTGELFF. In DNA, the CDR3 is TGTGCCAGCAGCTTGGAAGCGGGGGCGAACACCGGGGAGCTGTTTTTT.

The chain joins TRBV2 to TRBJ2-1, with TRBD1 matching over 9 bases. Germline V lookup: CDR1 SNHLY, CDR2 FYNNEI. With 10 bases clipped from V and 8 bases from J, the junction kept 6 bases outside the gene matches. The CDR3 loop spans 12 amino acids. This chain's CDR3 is CATRQGVYEQFF. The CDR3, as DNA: TGTGCCACCAGACAGGGGGTCTATGAGCAGTTCTTC.

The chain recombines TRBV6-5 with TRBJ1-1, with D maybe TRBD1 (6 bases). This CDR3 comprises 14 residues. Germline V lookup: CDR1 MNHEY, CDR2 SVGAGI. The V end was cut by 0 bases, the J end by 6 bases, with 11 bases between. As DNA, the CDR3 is TGTGCCAGCAGTTACTCGGTGCAGGGGCCTGAAGCTTTCTTT. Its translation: CASSYSVQGPEAFF.